Listed below are T cell receptor beta chains from one sample, sequenced in a study of PD-1 blockade in classical Hodgkin lymphoma. TCRdb's copy holds only in-frame clones and misses some; the assay was immunoSEQ multiplex PCR. The sample carries tens of thousands of clones, 90% recorded once. The sample consisted of peripheral blood mononuclear cells (PBMCs), taken before the fourth cycle of nivolumab. All receptors come from a human donor with classical Hodgkin lymphoma. The CDR3 runs from the conserved cysteine through the conserved F or W. The D gene is left open where the match is weak. The size of a clone is reported for some rows only, either as once, few or many, or as a class for expanded clones.

>TRBJ2-3|13|-|TRBV9|-
CASSVVSTDTQYF
TGTGCCAGCAGCGTAGTTAGCACAGATACGCAGTATTTT
>TRBJ2-2|14|-|TRBV6-1|TRBD2
CASSGLADTGELFF
TGTGCCAGCAGTGGACTAGCGGACACCGGGGAGCTGTTTTTT
>TRBJ1-1|14|-|TRBV2|-
CASNTIWRLTEAFF
TGTGCCAGCAATACCATTTGGCGGTTAACTGAAGCTTTCTTT
>TRBJ1-3|15|-|TRBV9|-
CASSARTASGNTIYF
TGTGCCAGCAGCGCAAGGACAGCTTCTGGAAACACCATATATTTT
>TRBJ1-1|15|-|TRBV2|TRBD1
CASSWTGGAGAEAFF
TGTGCCAGCAGTTGGACAGGGGGCGCAGGGGCTGAAGCTTTCTTT
>TRBJ1-2|15|-|TRBV11-2|TRBD1
CASSFTPRDRDGYTF
TGTGCCAGCAGCTTCACTCCCCGGGACAGAGATGGCTACACCTTC
>TRBJ2-7|15|-|TRBV28|TRBD1
CASSFGDRGSAGQYF
TGTGCCAGCAGTTTTGGGGACAGGGGGTCTGCGGGCCAGTACTTC
>TRBJ2-7|14|-|TRBV5-1|TRBD1
CASSGTGHTYEQYF
TGCGCCAGCAGCGGGACAGGGCACACCTACGAGCAGTACTTC
>TRBJ1-2|13|-|TRBV7-8|TRBD1
CASSIGGTTGYTF
TGTGCCAGCAGCATAGGGGGCACTACTGGCTACACCTTC
>TRBJ2-7|13|-|TRBV30|TRBD1
CAWSRGGGYEQYF
TGTGCCTGGAGTCGAGGGGGCGGCTACGAGCAGTACTTC
>TRBJ2-3|12|-|TRBV9|-
CASSPSTDTQYF
TGTGCCAGCAGCCCTAGCACAGATACGCAGTATTTT
>TRBJ1-1|12|-|TRBV10-3|-
CAISGGGFEAFF
TGTGCCATCAGTGGTGGGGGGTTTGAAGCTTTCTTT
>TRBJ2-1|12|-|TRBV29-1|-
CRVGESYNEQFF
TGCAGGGTCGGAGAATCCTACAATGAGCAGTTCTTC
>TRBJ1-2|12|-|TRBV7-9|TRBD1
CASSSRTGGYTF
TGTGCCAGCAGCTCAAGGACAGGGGGCTACACCTTC
>TRBJ1-4|16|-|TRBV19|-
CASSMSPAGANEKLFF
TGTGCCAGTAGTATGTCTCCGGCAGGAGCTAATGAAAAACTGTTTTTT
>TRBJ2-7|16|once|TRBV12-5|-
CASGLVLGSSSYEQYF
TGTGCTAGTGGTTTGGTACTGGGGTCTAGCTCCTACGAGCAGTACTTC
>TRBJ1-6|16|-|TRBV9|-
CASSVGGVPRASPLHF
TGTGCCAGCAGCGTAGGAGGGGTCCCCCGGGCCTCACCCCTCCACTTT
>TRBJ1-1|13|once|TRBV28|-
CASPRPGDTEAFF
TGTGCCAGCCCACGTCCGGGAGACACTGAAGCTTTCTTT
>TRBJ2-5|17|-|TRBV5-1|TRBD1
CASSLPRDSLIQETQYF
TGCGCCAGCAGCCTGCCCCGGGACAGCTTAATACAAGAGACCCAGTACTTC
>TRBJ1-1|13|-|TRBV28|-
CASNKQVPEEAFF
TGTGCCAGCAACAAACAGGTACCCGAGGAGGCTTTCTTT
>TRBJ2-7|15|once|TRBV27|-
CASSTSGLADYEQYF
-
>TRBJ1-2|13|-|TRBV5-1|-
CASSEDGNYGYTF
TGCGCCAGCAGCGAGGACGGGAACTATGGCTACACCTTC
>TRBJ2-7|13|-|TRBV7-9|-
CASSLNSLYEQYF
TGTGCCAGCAGCTTAAACAGTCTCTACGAGCAGTACTTC
>TRBJ2-7|14|-|TRBV6-5|TRBD2
CASSLGTKYYEQYF
TGTGCCAGCAGTCTCGGGACTAAATACTACGAGCAGTACTTC
>TRBJ2-6|19|-|TRBV11-2|TRBD1
CASSSPSGQGATGANVLTF
TGTGCCAGCAGCTCACCCTCGGGACAGGGGGCCACTGGGGCCAACGTCCTGACTTTC
>TRBJ2-1|15|-|TRBV6-4|TRBD2
CASSDSSSGDNEQFF
TGTGCCAGCAGTGACTCGAGTAGCGGGGACAATGAGCAGTTCTTC
>TRBJ1-1|12|-|TRBV19|-
CASSIIQGRAFF
TGTGCCAGTAGTATCATTCAGGGGCGAGCTTTCTTT
>TRBJ2-1|11|-|TRBV20-1|-
CSASSLGEQFF
TGCAGTGCTTCCTCCCTCGGTGAGCAGTTCTTC
>TRBJ2-5|19|-|TRBV21-1|-
CASSKETGRLEPLQETQYF
TGTGCCAGCAGCAAAGAAACAGGCCGGCTTGAGCCTCTCCAAGAGACCCAGTACTTC
>TRBJ1-2|12|-|TRBV9|-
CASSTPNFGYTF
TGTGCCAGCAGCACTCCCAACTTTGGCTACACCTTC
>TRBJ1-2|15|few|TRBV25-1|-
CASSDRHQGGYGYTF
TGTGCCAGCAGTGACCGACACCAAGGGGGCTATGGCTACACCTTC
>TRBJ1-1|14|-|TRBV7-3|-
CASRGEGGNTEAFF
TGTGCCAGCAGGGGCGAGGGGGGGAACACTGAAGCTTTCTTT
>TRBJ2-7|13|-|TRBV30|TRBD2
CAWNLAGVGEQYF
TGTGCCTGGAACCTAGCGGGAGTAGGAGAGCAGTACTTC
>TRBJ2-7|14|-|TRBV6-6|TRBD1
CASSYTGGKYEQYF
TGTGCCAGCAGTTACACAGGGGGCAAATACGAGCAGTACTTC
>TRBJ2-7|16|few|TRBV9|-
CASSATVSRGSYEQYF
TGTGCCAGCAGCGCAACCGTCTCAAGAGGTTCCTACGAGCAGTACTTC
>TRBJ1-2|15|-|TRBV19|TRBD1
CASSILQGATYGYTF
TGTGCCAGTAGTATTCTGCAGGGGGCTACCTATGGCTACACCTTC
>TRBJ1-2|11|-|TRBV7-9|-
CASSNSYGYTF
TGTGCCAGCAGTAACTCGTACGGCTACACCTTC
>TRBJ1-1|11|-|TRBV30|-
CAWATWAEAFF
TGTGCCTGGGCGACATGGGCTGAAGCTTTCTTT
>TRBJ1-2|12|few|TRBV6-1|-
CASSDWGQGYTF
TGTGCCAGCAGTGACTGGGGGCAAGGCTACACCTTC
>TRBJ2-7|15|-|TRBV4-2|-
CASSQEPMGPYEQYF
TGTGCCAGCAGCCAAGAACCCATGGGGCCCTACGAGCAGTACTTC
>TRBJ1-3|12|-|TRBV5-6|-
CASSLAGLAIYF
TGTGCCAGCAGCTTGGCAGGGTTGGCCATATATTTT
>TRBJ2-5|15|-|TRBV18|TRBD2
CASSWSSGFWETQYF
TGTGCCAGCTCGTGGTCTAGCGGGTTTTGGGAGACCCAGTACTTC
>TRBJ1-2|13|-|TRBV25-1|-
CASGLHGAGGYTF
TGTGCCAGCGGACTCCACGGAGCGGGTGGCTACACCTTC
>TRBJ1-1|15|-|TRBV2|TRBD1
CASRTRDSMNTEAFF
TGTGCCAGCAGGACGAGGGACAGTATGAACACTGAAGCTTTCTTT
>TRBJ2-1|15|-|TRBV7-2|-
CASSLNGGGGSEQFF
TGTGCCAGCAGCTTAAATGGGGGGGGCGGGTCCGAGCAGTTCTTC
>TRBJ1-4|15|-|TRBV2|TRBD1
CASSDWDRQLEKLFF
TGTGCCAGCAGTGATTGGGACAGACAACTTGAAAAACTGTTTTTT
>TRBJ2-2|15|medium-sized|TRBV6-1|TRBD1
CASSRSTGPTGELFF
TGTGCCAGCAGCCGATCGACAGGGCCCACCGGGGAGCTGTTTTTT
>TRBJ2-1|14|once|TRBV29-1|TRBD2
CSVVLAGGPTKQFF
TGCAGCGTCGTGCTAGCGGGAGGGCCAACAAAGCAGTTCTTC
>TRBJ2-7|12|-|TRBV6-1|-
CASSHPLIEQYF
TGTGCCAGCAGCCACCCCTTAATCGAGCAGTACTTC
>TRBJ1-3|15|-|TRBV29-1|TRBD1
CSVGDRFLSGNTIYF
TGCAGCGTTGGGGACAGGTTCTTGTCTGGAAACACCATATATTTT